The entry below describes one T cell receptor (beta chain). Its cognate antigen is unknown. The data were obtained in a study of T cells in narcolepsy. Overall study: Enrolled donors included narcolepsy type 1 or type 2 patients and healthy controls.

Findings and caveats of the study: Blood of same and different patients, but not healthy controls, reportedly held recurring autoreactive clonotypes. Same-patient CSF and blood CD4+ T cell clonotypes included HCRT-specific and TRIB2-specific autoreactive ones. No autoreactive T cell clone sequences appeared in some memory CD4+ repertoires.

The V end was cut by 3 bases, the J end by 6 bases, with 15 bases between. CDR1 and CDR2 from the germline V gene are LGHNA and YNFKEQ. The CDR3 runs 14 residues. Sequenced by immunoSEQ multiplex PCR; TCRdb stores in-frame clones only, minus some. The table has 25,000 to 30,000 clones, 79% seen once; the top ten hold 6% to 7%. This rearrangement joins TRBV4-2 to TRBJ2-7, with D possibly TRBD1 on 6 matching bases. Sequencing was carried out using memory (CD45RA-) CD4+ T cells from blood. The origin of this receptor is a human donor in good health. CDR3 residues: CASSQLLTGSEQYF. DNA of the CDR3: TGTGCCAGCAGCCAGCTCCTGACAGGCTCCGAGCAGTACTTC.